Shown below are 25 T cell receptor beta chains from a single sample sequenced in a study of blood T cell repertoires in COVID-19. Generated by immunoSEQ multiplex PCR, the TCRdb table keeps only in-frame clones and is missing some. This table has under 300,000 clones, around 90% appearing once. The sample comprised peripheral blood. These TCRs come from a young woman with acute or convalescent COVID-19.

This clone was counted between two and nine times. The CDR3 sequence is CASSPSPGGTDTQYF. The CDR3, as DNA: TGTGCCAGCAGCCCCAGCCCGGGGGGCACAGATACGCAGTATTTT. This chain links TRBV5-4 with TRBJ2-3; D perhaps matches TRBD2 (6 bases). The V gene's germline CDR1 is SGHNT and CDR2 YYREEE (reference sequence). The length of the CDR3 is 15 residues. Trimming cost V 4 bases and J 1 base, with 13 bases left between them.

The rearrangement uses TRBV2 and TRBJ2-7; no reliable D call. The CDR3 has 13 residues. V lost 5 bases, J lost 7 bases, and 15 bases lay in between. Germline V gene sequence: CDR1 SNHLY, CDR2 FYNNEI. CDR3 protein: CASSSPGVQEQYF. CDR3 in DNA: TGTGCCAGCAGTTCCCCCGGTGTTCAAGAGCAGTACTTC.

The V gene is TRBV2, the J gene TRBJ2-1; 7 bases map to TRBD1. The V segment lost 3 bases and the J segment 6 bases; nucleotides outside the gene matches: 8. The germline V gene encodes CDR1 SNHLY and CDR2 FYNNEI. This CDR3 has 15 amino acids. Here the CDR3 reads CASSDFIQGSNEQFF. Here the CDR3 DNA reads TGTGCCAGCAGTGACTTCATACAGGGGTCCAATGAGCAGTTCTTC. The full variable domain, rest sourced from reference TRBV2 and TRBJ2-1, is EPEVTQTPSHQVTQMGQEVILRCVPISNHLYFYWYRQILGQKVEFLVSFYNNEISEKSEIFDDQFSVERPDGSNFTLKIRSTKLEDSAMYFCASSDFIQGSNEQFFGPGTRLTVL.

The chain links TRBV5-6 to TRBJ2-1; 11 bases agree with TRBD2. Trimming removed 4 bases from V and 4 bases from J; junction bases left unmatched: 7. The CDR3 covers 16 residues. Germline V gene lookup returns CDR1 SGHDT and CDR2 YYEEEE. The CDR3 region is CASSPLTSGGYNEQFF. For the CDR3, the DNA is TGTGCCAGCAGCCCGCTCACTAGCGGGGGATACAATGAGCAGTTCTTC.

In regard to this clone: Germline is not matched at one junction end, which may reflect a read error. The rearrangement links TRBV7-9 to TRBJ2-4, with 10 bases lining up with TRBD1. This CDR3 comprises 14 residues. Per the germline V gene, CDR1 is SEHNR and CDR2 is FQNEAQ (reference sequence). CDR3 in amino acids: CAGSSGQGKDIQYF. CDR3 DNA sequence: TGTGCCGGCAGCTCGGGACAGGGGAAGGACATTCAGTACTTC.

V is TRBV6-5 and J is TRBJ2-2, with D possibly being TRBD2 (5 bases). This CDR3 is built from 14 residues. V was cut by 7 bases and J by 3 bases, with 12 bases left in between. Germline values: CDR1 MNHEY, CDR2 SVGAGI. The CDR3 spells CASKRLVDTGELFF. CDR3 nucleotide sequence: TGTGCCAGCAAGCGGCTAGTCGACACCGGGGAGCTGTTTTTT.

This clone has a single count. The rearrangement joins TRBV6-5 to TRBJ2-1; maybe TRBD2 (6 bases). CDR3 length: 14 amino acids. Germline values: CDR1 MNHEY, CDR2 SVGAGI. The germline V and J ends were trimmed by 0 bases and 8 bases, with 11 bases remaining between them. The CDR3 spells CASSYSPGSYEQFF. CDR3 bases: TGTGCCAGCAGTTACTCGCCCGGGAGCTATGAGCAGTTCTTC.

The V gene is TRBV29-1, the J gene TRBJ1-2, with D possibly TRBD1 on 6 matching bases. There are 14 residues in the CDR3. V gave up 3 bases and J gave up 4 bases, with 15 bases separating them. The germline CDR1 and CDR2 sequences are SQVTM and ANQGSEA. CDR3 nucleotides: TGCAGCGTTGATGGTAGGACAGAGATCTATGGCTACACCTTC. Translating gives CSVDGRTEIYGYTF.

This clone turned up a few times. This chain connects TRBV5-1 to TRBJ2-7, with D maybe TRBD2 (7 bases). Germline lookup yields CDR1 SGHRS and CDR2 YFSETQ. This CDR3 is built from 15 residues. V was pared by 4 bases and J by 3 bases, with 17 bases between. The CDR3 spells CASSPGGSTLYEQYF. The CDR3 nucleotides are TGCGCCAGCAGCCCGGGGGGCTCAACCCTCTACGAGCAGTACTTC.

This chain joins TRBV6-5 and TRBJ2-7; 10 bases agree with TRBD2. The CDR3 totals 13 residues. The junction had 6 bases not matched to a gene; V was cut back by 10 bases and J by 3 bases. In germline, CDR1 is MNHEY, CDR2 SVGAGI. In nucleotides, the CDR3 is TGTGCCACTCGGACTAGCGGAGTCTACGAGCAGTACTTC. It translates to CATRTSGVYEQYF.

The V gene is TRBV23-1, the J gene TRBJ2-5; 7 bases are shared with TRBD1. TRBV23-1 is classed as an ORF, of uncertain function. The V and J ends lost 6 bases and 1 base, in that order; junction bases with no gene match: 8. CDR3 length: 15 amino acids. This CDR3 reads CASRHRDSLQETQYF. CDR3 nucleotide sequence: TGCGCCAGCAGACACCGGGACAGCCTCCAAGAGACCCAGTACTTC.

This clone was seen once. The chain joins TRBV6-5 to TRBJ2-2; unclear D gene. V was trimmed by 0 bases and J by 5 bases, leaving 7 bases between them. The CDR3 totals 14 residues. The germline CDR1 and CDR2 sequences are MNHEY and SVGAGI. CDR3 DNA sequence: TGTGCCAGCAGTTACTCGCGTCTAACCGGGGAGCTGTTTTTT. Protein sequence: CASSYSRLTGELFF.

The CDR3 DNA reads as TGTGCCACCAGCAGAGAGAGGGGGAATTCACCCCTCCACTTT. As protein: CATSRERGNSPLHF. V is TRBV15 and J is TRBJ1-6; D is perhaps TRBD1 (6 bases). The CDR3 loop spans 14 amino acids. Germline CDR1 LNHNV, CDR2 YYDKDF (reference sequence). The V end was cut by 0 bases, the J end by 7 bases, with 7 bases between.

The chain combines TRBV7-2 with TRBJ2-7; 10 bases agree with TRBD1. The CDR3 sequence is 15 residues long. After removal of 1 base from V and 3 bases from J, the junction contained 3 bases not matched to a gene. Germline V lookup: CDR1 SGHTA, CDR2 FQGNSA. DNA for the CDR3: TGTGCCAGCAGCTTAGGGTGGACAGGGGGCTACGAGCAGTACTTC. It specifies CASSLGWTGGYEQYF. The complete variable domain, with remaining parts taken from reference TRBV7-2 and TRBJ2-7, reads GAGVSQSPSNKVTEKGKDVELRCDPISGHTALYWYRQSLGQGLEFLIYFQGNSAPDKSGLPSDRFSAERTGGSVSTLTIQRTQQEDSAVYLCASSLGWTGGYEQYFGPGTRLTVT.

This clone has only one observation. V and J are TRBV24-1 and TRBJ1-5, with D possibly being TRBD1 (5 bases). This CDR3 spans 16 amino acids. V was pared by 4 bases and J by 1 base, with 13 bases between. Per germline, CDR1 KGHDR and CDR2 SFDVKD. The CDR3 loop reads CATSDSGGESNQPQHF. The CDR3 DNA is TGTGCCACCAGTGACTCGGGAGGGGAGAGCAATCAGCCCCAGCATTTT.

The genes are TRBV27 and TRBJ1-2, with unresolved D. Germline loops: CDR1 MNHEY, CDR2 SMNVEV (reference sequence). The CDR3 sequence is 13 residues long. The V end lost 5 bases, the J end lost 5 bases, and 12 bases lay between the germline ends. The CDR3 loop is CASSGRVSYGYTF. The CDR3 nucleotides are TGTGCCAGCAGTGGCCGGGTTTCTTATGGCTACACCTTC.

The V and J genes are TRBV6-5 and TRBJ2-5; D not certain. V gave up 0 bases and J gave up 4 bases, with 6 bases separating them. This CDR3 is 13 amino acids long. Germline CDR1 reads MNHEY; CDR2 reads SVGAGI. The DNA for the CDR3 is TGTGCCAGCAGTTACTCTAGAGTAGAGACCCAGTACTTC. Its translation is CASSYSRVETQYF.

The CDR3 spells CAWSVTGLGQPQHF. CDR3 sequence (DNA): TGTGCCTGGAGTGTAACAGGGCTGGGTCAGCCCCAGCATTTT. The V call is TRBV30, the J call TRBJ1-5; perhaps TRBD1 as D (6 bases). V lost 0 bases, J lost 6 bases, and 12 bases lay in between. The CDR3 runs to 14 residues. Germline CDR1 and CDR2: GTSNPN and SVGIG (reference sequence).

The V and J genes are TRBV7-9 and TRBJ2-2, with TRBD1 matching 8 bases. CDR3 length equals 17 residues. CDR1 and CDR2 (germline): SEHNR, FQNEAQ (reference sequence). V lost 1 base, J lost 0 bases, and 4 bases stayed unmatched. The chain's CDR3 is CASSLVVTGANTGELFF. In DNA form, the CDR3 reads TGTGCCAGCAGCTTAGTTGTGACAGGGGCGAACACCGGGGAGCTGTTTTTT. Filled out from reference TRBV7-9 and TRBJ2-2, the complete variable domain reads DTGVSQNPRHKITKRGQNVTFRCDPISEHNRLYWYRQTLGQGPEFLTYFQNEAQLEKSRLLSDRFSAERPKGSFSTLEIQRTEQGDSAMYLCASSLVVTGANTGELFFGEGSRLTVL.

This rearrangement joins TRBV19 to TRBJ1-6, with a weak D call TRBD1 (6 bases). The CDR3 extends over 14 amino acids. The V gene lost 9 bases and the J gene lost 5 bases, with 14 bases spanning the gap. Germline CDR1 is LNHDA and CDR2 is SQIVND (reference sequence). CDR3 protein: CASRGGNNNSPLHF. The CDR3 nucleotides read TGTGCCAGCCGCGGGGGCAACAATAATTCACCCCTCCACTTT.

In this sample, this clone turned up a few times. The chain is built from TRBV6-2 or TRBV6-3 and TRBJ2-7; TRBD2 aligns across 14 bases. Germline V gene sequence: CDR1 MNHEY, CDR2 SVGEGT. V was clipped by 4 bases and J by 2 bases; unmatched bases: 13. The CDR3 extends over 19 amino acids. The CDR3 sequence: CASSSGKGLAGARAYEQYF. The CDR3 DNA is TGTGCCAGCAGTTCCGGAAAGGGACTAGCGGGAGCTAGGGCCTACGAGCAGTACTTC.

This clone showed up just a few times. The V gene is TRBV29-1, the J gene TRBJ1-5, with unresolved D. The V end lost 6 bases, the J end lost 7 bases, and 16 bases lay between the germline ends. The germline gives CDR1 SQVTM, CDR2 ANQGSEA. The CDR3 totals 13 residues. CDR3 coding DNA: TGCAGCGTCTCACCGGGGTCGCGGCAGCCCCAGCATTTT. Translating it yields CSVSPGSRQPQHF.

The chain employs TRBV4-2 and TRBJ2-3; 7 bases map to TRBD2. This CDR3 has 19 amino acids. The germline CDR1 and CDR2 sequences are LGHNA and YNFKEQ. J gave up 2 bases and V 0 bases, and 14 bases lay outside the gene matches. DNA of the CDR3: TGTGCCAGCAGCCAAGATCACGGGGACTACAACTTAAACACAGATACGCAGTATTTT. It translates to CASSQDHGDYNLNTDTQYF.

This rearrangement joins TRBV5-1 to TRBJ2-5; 9 nucleotides agree with TRBD2. Germline V lookup: CDR1 SGHRS, CDR2 YFSETQ. V shed 7 bases and J 5 bases; nucleotides not matched to a gene: 12. This CDR3 contains 15 residues. This CDR3 is CASRTAGGVQETQYF. In DNA form, the CDR3 reads TGCGCCAGCCGAACAGCGGGAGGCGTACAGGAGACCCAGTACTTC. The variable domain in full, completed from reference TRBV5-1 and TRBJ2-5, reads KAGVTQTPRYLIKTRGQQVTLSCSPISGHRSVSWYQQTPGQGLQFLFEYFSETQRNKGNFPGRFSGRQFSNSRSEMNVSTLELGDSALYLCASRTAGGVQETQYFGPGTRLLVL.

The genes are TRBV14 and TRBJ2-4; possible D gene TRBD2, 6 bases. Germline lookup yields CDR1 SGHDN and CDR2 FVKESK. This CDR3 has 16 residues. V lost 6 bases and J 3 bases, leaving 18 bases between the germline ends. The CDR3 DNA follows: TGTGCCAGCAGGGACGTAGAGGACGGGGGCAAAAACATTCAGTACTTC. Amino acids: CASRDVEDGGKNIQYF.